This T cell receptor (beta chain) was observed in a study of blood T cell repertoires in COVID-19. About the research overall: Nucleic acid was either cDNA or gDNA, and it came from T cells, B-cell-depleted T cells, or PBMCs.

Original processing notes: How many nucleated cells were present was estimated from reference gene primer amplification. TCRdb's table, derived via immunoSEQ multiplex PCR, lists solely in-frame clones and lacks some. V, J and clone size reflect that table, while D and trimming were determined from the DNA. The table has 85,000 to 95,000 clones, around 90% seen once. Germline CDR1 SGHAT, CDR2 FQNNGV. The CDR3 is made up of 14 amino acids. J gave up 4 bases and V 1 base, and 4 bases lay outside the gene matches. Seattle enrolled patients during active infection and tracked them longitudinally. In regard to this clone: Other DNA sequences in the same sample also yield this CDR3.

The sample was peripheral blood. The source is a man between 60 and 75 years old with COVID-19, enrolled during active disease. The gene calls are TRBV11-2 and TRBJ2-7; 7 nucleotides line up with TRBD2. CDR3 amino acids: CASSLGRGGYEQYF. In nucleotides, the CDR3 is TGTGCCAGCAGCTTAGGTAGGGGAGGGTACGAGCAGTACTTC. Combining the CDR3 with reference TRBV11-2 and TRBJ2-7 gives the whole variable domain EAGVAQSPRYKIIEKRQSVAFWCNPISGHATLYWYQQILGQGPKLLIQFQNNGVVDDSQLPKDRFSAERLKGVDSTLKIQPAKLEDSAVYLCASSLGRGGYEQYFGPGTRLTVT.